Each of the 8 T cell receptor beta chains below was sequenced from the same sample in a study of blood T cells in healthy people across ages. It was with a sample-barcoded 5' primer and a J-beta primer mix that a second PCR of roughly 7 to 11 cycles was run. TCRdb re-called the 5' RACE reads through MiXCR, storing one row per CDR3 protein. The sample yields about 1.7 million distinct CDR3 sequences, roughly 27% seen once. Input material: blood. Receptors originate from a woman in her twenties or thirties in good health.

The V call is TRBV12-3 or TRBV12-4, the J call TRBJ1-1; D gene ambiguous. Deletions cut 3 bases from V and 4 bases from J, with 12 bases between. CDR3 length: 14 amino acids. CDR3: CASSFWQVGTEAFF. In nucleotides, the CDR3 is TGTGCCAGCAGTTTCTGGCAGGTAGGCACTGAAGCTTTCTTT.

This chain connects TRBV28 to TRBJ2-3; 7 bases are a match to TRBD2. Germline lookup yields CDR1 MDHEN and CDR2 SYDVKM. The CDR3 is made up of 14 amino acids. The V and J ends lost 6 bases and 0 bases, in that order; junction bases with no gene match: 3. The CDR3 DNA is TGTGCCAGCAGAAATAGCGGGAGCACAGATACGCAGTATTTT. It encodes CASRNSGSTDTQYF.

In its sample, this clonotype was seen many times. The genes are TRBV15 and TRBJ1-2; a possible D gene is TRBD1 (6 bases). V lost 4 bases, J lost 8 bases, and 11 bases lay in between. This CDR3 has 12 amino acids. Germline values: CDR1 LNHNV, CDR2 YYDKDF (reference sequence). CDR3 DNA sequence: TGTGCCACCAGCACAGACAGGAGCGGCTACACCTTC. It codes for CATSTDRSGYTF.

This clonotype was observed at least ten times. The chain uses TRBV5-1 and TRBJ2-5; TRBD1 aligns across 8 bases. Germline V gene sequence: CDR1 SGHRS, CDR2 YFSETQ. V gave up 4 bases and J gave up 5 bases; unmatched junction bases: 7. This CDR3 is built from 14 residues. CDR3 DNA: TGCGCCAGCAGCGTAGGACAGGGTGCGGAGACCCAGTACTTC. Translating it yields CASSVGQGAETQYF.

DNA of the CDR3: TGTGCCAGCAGTCGCCAACTAGCAGGGGGGGGCTACACCTTC. Translation gives CASSRQLAGGGYTF. This sequence joins TRBV12-3 or TRBV12-4 and TRBJ1-2; 7 nucleotides agree with TRBD1. V gave up 5 bases and J gave up 8 bases; unmatched junction bases: 11. This CDR3 has 14 residues.

Turning to this clonotype: The junction does not match germline at one end; this may be a read error. V usage is TRBV14 and J usage is TRBJ2-5; a weak D match, TRBD1 (5 bases). The J call is uncertain, as TRBJ2-7 better fits the DNA end. Germline V lookup: CDR1 SGHDN, CDR2 FVKESK. This CDR3 region has 16 residues. The CDR3 DNA follows: TGTGCCAGCAGCCATCAACCAGGGTTGGCCTCCTGCGAGCAGTACTTC. Translation: CASSHQPGLASCEQYF.

As concerns this clonotype: A read error may account for a junction end that differs from germline. V and J are TRBV12-3 or TRBV12-4 and TRBJ2-7; D remains unclear. The length of the CDR3 is 13 residues. The CDR3 reads CASRTDGSHEQYF. In DNA, the CDR3 is TGTGCCAGCAGAACCGACGGCTCCCACGAGCAGTACTTC.

Remarks on this clonotype: With a much larger clone just one base away, this may be a read error. This sequence joins TRBV5-1 and TRBJ2-1; TRBD1 matches at 12 bases. This CDR3 has 15 residues. Germline CDR1 SGHRS, CDR2 YFSETQ. The CDR3 DNA follows: TGCGCCGGCAGCTTACCGGGACAGGGGGCGAAGGAGCAGTTCTTC. Its translation is CAGSLPGQGAKEQFF.